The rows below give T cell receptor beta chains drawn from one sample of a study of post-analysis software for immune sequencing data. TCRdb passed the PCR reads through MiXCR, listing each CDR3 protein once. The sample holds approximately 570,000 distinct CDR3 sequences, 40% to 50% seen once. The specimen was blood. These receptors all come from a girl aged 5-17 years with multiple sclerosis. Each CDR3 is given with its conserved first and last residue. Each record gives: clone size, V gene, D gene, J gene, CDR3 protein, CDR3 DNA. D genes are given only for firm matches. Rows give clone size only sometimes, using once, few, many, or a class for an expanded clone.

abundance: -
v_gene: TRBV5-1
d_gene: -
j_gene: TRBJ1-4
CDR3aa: CASSPGWGLSNEKLFF
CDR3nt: TGCGCCAGCAGCCCAGGGTGGGGGTTGAGTAATGAAAAACTGTTTTTT

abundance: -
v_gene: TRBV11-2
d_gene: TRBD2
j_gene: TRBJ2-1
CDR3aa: CASSQGLAAVRFEQFF
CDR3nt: TGTGCCAGCAGCCAGGGACTAGCCGCAGTTAGGTTTGAGCAGTTCTTC

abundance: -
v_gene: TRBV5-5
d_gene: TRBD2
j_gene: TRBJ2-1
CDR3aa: CASSLPSGIRGDEQFF
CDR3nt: TGTGCCAGCAGCTTGCCTAGCGGGATACGTGGAGACGAGCAGTTCTTC

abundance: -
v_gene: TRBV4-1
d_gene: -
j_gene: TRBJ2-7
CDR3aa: CAGSQTGSGEQYF
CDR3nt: TGCGCCGGCAGCCAAACAGGGTCAGGCGAGCAGTACTTC

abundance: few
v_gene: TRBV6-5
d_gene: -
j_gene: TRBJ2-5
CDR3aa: CASSSPGRRKRTQYF
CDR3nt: TGTGCCAGCAGTTCCCCGGGACGTCGGAAACGGACCCAGTACTTC

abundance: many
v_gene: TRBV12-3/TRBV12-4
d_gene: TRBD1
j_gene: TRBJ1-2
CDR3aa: CASSSRQGGYGYTF
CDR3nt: TGTGCCAGCAGTTCCCGACAGGGGGGCTATGGCTACACCTTC

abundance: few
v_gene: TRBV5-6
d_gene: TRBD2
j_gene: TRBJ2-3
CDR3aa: CASSLVAGGLTSTDTQYF
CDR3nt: TGTGCCAGCAGCTTGGTCGCGGGGGGCTTGACTAGCACAGATACGCAGTATTTT

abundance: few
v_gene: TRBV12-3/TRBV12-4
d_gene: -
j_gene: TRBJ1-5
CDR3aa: CASSLDRPQPQHF
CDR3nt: TGTGCCAGCAGTTTAGACAGGCCTCAGCCCCAGCATTTT

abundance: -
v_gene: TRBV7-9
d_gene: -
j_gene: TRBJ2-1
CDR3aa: CASSFGTNLYKEQFF
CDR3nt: TGTGCCAGCAGCTTTGGGACAAACCTGTACAAGGAGCAGTTCTTC

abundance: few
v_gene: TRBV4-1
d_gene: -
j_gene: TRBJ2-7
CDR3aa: CASSQVGRGLHLYEQYF
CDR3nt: TGCGCCAGCAGCCAAGTAGGTAGGGGACTTCATCTCTACGAGCAGTACTTC

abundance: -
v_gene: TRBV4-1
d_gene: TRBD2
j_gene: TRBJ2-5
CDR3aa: CASSQGWGGGPQETQYF
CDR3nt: TGCGCCAGCAGCCAAGGTTGGGGCGGGGGACCCCAAGAGACCCAGTACTTC

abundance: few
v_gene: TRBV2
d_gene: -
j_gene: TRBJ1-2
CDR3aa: CASITANYGYTF
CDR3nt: TGTGCCAGCATCACAGCTAACTATGGCTACACCTTC

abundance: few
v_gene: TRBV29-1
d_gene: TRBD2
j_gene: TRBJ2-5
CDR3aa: CSVFPSGGETQYF
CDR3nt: TGCAGCGTTTTCCCCTCGGGAGGAGAGACCCAGTACTTC

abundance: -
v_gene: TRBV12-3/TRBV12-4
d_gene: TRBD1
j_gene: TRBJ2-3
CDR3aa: CASTPTGASTDAQYF
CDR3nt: TGTGCCAGCACCCCGACAGGGGCTAGCACAGATGCGCAGTATTTT

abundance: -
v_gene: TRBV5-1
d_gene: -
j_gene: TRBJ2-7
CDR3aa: CASSLFPGGSYEQYF
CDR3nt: TGCGCCAGCAGCTTGTTTCCAGGCGGCTCCTACGAGCAGTACTTC

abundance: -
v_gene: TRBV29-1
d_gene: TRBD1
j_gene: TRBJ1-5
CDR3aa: CSPNPGQGLNQPQHF
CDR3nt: TGCAGCCCAAACCCCGGACAGGGGCTGAATCAGCCCCAGCATTTT

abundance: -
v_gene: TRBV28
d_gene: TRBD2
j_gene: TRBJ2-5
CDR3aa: CASSRERGGGETQYF
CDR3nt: TGTGCCAGCAGCCGGGAGCGGGGGGGCGGAGAGACCCAGTACTTC

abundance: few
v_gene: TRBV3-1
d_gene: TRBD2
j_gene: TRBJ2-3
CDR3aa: CASSLNPTGRGSTDTQYF
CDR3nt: TGTGCCAGCAGCCTCAATCCTACCGGGCGGGGGAGCACAGATACGCAGTATTTT

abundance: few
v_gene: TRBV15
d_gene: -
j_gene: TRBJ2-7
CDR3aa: CATSRAGGYYEQYF
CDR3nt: TGTGCCACCAGCAGAGCCGGGGGATACTACGAGCAGTACTTC

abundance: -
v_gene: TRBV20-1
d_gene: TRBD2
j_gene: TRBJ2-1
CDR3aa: CSARTGGGDYYNEQFF
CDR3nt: TGCAGTGCGAGGACCGGCGGTGGGGACTACTACAATGAGCAGTTCTTC

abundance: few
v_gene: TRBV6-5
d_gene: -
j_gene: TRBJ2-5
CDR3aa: CASSFVAANWIQETQYF
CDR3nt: TGTGCCAGCAGTTTCGTCGCGGCAAACTGGATCCAAGAGACCCAGTACTTC

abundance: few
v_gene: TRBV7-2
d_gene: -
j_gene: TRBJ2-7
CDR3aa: CASSLTGLTYEQYF
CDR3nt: TGTGCCAGTAGCTTAACAGGGCTCACCTACGAGCAGTACTTC

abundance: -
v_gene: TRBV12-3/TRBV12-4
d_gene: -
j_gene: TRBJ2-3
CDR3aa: CASTHAGTDTQYF
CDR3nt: TGTGCCAGCACCCACGCCGGCACAGATACGCAGTATTTT

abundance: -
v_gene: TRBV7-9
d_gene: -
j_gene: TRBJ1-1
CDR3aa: CASSAAGHGDTEAFF
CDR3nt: TGTGCCAGCAGCGCAGCGGGACACGGGGACACTGAAGCTTTCTTT

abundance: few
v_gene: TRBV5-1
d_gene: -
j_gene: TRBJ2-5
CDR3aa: CASSDQTLQETQYF
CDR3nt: TGCGCCAGCAGCGACCAGACACTACAAGAGACCCAGTACTTC

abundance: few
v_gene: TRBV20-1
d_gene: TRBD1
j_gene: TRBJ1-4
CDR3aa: CSARRGQGNEKLFF
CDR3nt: TGCAGTGCTAGGAGAGGACAGGGAAATGAAAAACTGTTTTTT

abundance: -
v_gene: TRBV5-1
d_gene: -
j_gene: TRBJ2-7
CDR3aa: CASSLEATYEQYF
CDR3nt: TGCGCCAGCAGCTTGGAGGCTACCTACGAGCAGTACTTC

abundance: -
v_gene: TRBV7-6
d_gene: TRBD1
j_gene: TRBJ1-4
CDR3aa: CASSPDYDPRTGVNEKRFF
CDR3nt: TGTGCCAGCAGCCCCGATTATGACCCCCGGACAGGGGTGAACGAAAAACGGTTTTTT

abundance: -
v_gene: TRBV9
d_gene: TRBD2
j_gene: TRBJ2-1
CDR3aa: CASSVQAGGPRMDEQFF
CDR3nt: TGTGCCAGCAGCGTACAGGCGGGGGGGCCCAGAATGGATGAGCAGTTCTTC

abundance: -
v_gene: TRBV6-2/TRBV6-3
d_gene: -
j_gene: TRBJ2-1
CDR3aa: CASTWTLYNEQFF
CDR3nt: TGTGCCAGCACCTGGACTCTCTACAATGAGCAGTTCTTC

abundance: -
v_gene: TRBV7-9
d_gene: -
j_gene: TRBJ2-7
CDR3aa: CASSFQGSNEQYF
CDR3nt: TGTGCCAGCAGCTTTCAGGGTAGCAACGAGCAGTACTTC

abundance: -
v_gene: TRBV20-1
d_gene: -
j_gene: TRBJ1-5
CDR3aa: CSASSGSSNQPQHF
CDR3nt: TGCAGTGCTAGTTCGGGATCAAGCAATCAGCCCCAGCATTTT

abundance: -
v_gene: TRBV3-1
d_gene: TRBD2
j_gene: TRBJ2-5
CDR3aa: CASSLSGSGGETQYF
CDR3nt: TGTGCCAGCAGCCTTTCCGGAAGCGGGGGAGAGACCCAGTACTTC

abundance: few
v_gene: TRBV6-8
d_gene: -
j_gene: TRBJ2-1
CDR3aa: CASSYALSGVSYNEQFF
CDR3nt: TGTGCCAGCAGTTACGCGCTATCGGGGGTCTCCTACAATGAGCAGTTCTTC

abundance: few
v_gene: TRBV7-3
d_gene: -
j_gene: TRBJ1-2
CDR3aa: CASSLSSGDYGYTF
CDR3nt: TGTGCCAGCAGCCTATCATCAGGGGACTATGGCTACACCTTC

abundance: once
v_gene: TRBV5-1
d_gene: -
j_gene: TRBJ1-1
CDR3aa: CASSPGSVNTEAFF
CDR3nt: TGCGCCAGCTCGCCGGGTAGTGTGAACACTGAAGCTTTCTTT

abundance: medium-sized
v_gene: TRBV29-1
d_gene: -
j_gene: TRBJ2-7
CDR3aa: CSVEETYEQYF
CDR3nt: TGCAGCGTTGAAGAAACCTACGAGCAGTACTTC

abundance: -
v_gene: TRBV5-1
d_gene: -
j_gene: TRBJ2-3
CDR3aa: CAGSLKSRADTQYF
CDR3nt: TGCGCCGGCAGCTTGAAATCCAGGGCAGATACGCAGTATTTT

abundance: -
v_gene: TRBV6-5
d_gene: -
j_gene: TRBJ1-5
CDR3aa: CASSYLPPGFGVGNQPQHF
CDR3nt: TGTGCCAGCAGTTACTTACCTCCGGGATTTGGAGTGGGCAATCAGCCCCAGCATTTT

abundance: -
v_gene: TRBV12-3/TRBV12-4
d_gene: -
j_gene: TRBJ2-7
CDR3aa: CASSFSYLDYEQYF
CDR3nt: TGTGCCAGCAGTTTTTCGTACCTGGACTACGAGCAGTACTTC

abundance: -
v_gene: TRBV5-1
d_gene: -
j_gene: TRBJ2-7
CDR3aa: CASSLSPDLYEQYF
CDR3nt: TGCGCCAGCAGCCTCTCCCCGGACCTCTACGAGCAGTACTTC

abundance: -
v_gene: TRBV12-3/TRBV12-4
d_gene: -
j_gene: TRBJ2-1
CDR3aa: CASSFLPKTGRTFRHEQFF
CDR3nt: TGTGCCAGCAGTTTCCTCCCCAAGACGGGGCGTACCTTTAGGCATGAGCAGTTCTTC